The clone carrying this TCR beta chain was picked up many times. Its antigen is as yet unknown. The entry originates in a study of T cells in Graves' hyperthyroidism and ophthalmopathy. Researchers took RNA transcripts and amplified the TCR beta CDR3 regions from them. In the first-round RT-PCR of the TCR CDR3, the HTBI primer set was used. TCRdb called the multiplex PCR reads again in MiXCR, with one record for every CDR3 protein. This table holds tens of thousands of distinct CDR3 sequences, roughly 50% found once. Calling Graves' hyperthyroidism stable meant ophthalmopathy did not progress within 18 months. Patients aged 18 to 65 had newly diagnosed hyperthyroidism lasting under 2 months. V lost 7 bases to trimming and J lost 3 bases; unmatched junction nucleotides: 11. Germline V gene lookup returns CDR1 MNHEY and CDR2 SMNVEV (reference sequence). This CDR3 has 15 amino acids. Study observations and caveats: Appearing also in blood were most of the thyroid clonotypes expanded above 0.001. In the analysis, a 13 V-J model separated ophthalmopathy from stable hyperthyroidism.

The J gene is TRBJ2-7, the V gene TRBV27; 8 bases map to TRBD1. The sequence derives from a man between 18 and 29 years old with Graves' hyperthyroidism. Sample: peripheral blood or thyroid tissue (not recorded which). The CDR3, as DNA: TGTGCCAGCACTACACTCCGGGACAGGATCTACGAGCAGTACTTC. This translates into CASTTLRDRIYEQYF.